The 7 T cell receptor beta chains below were found in one sample sequenced in a study of beta chain features in type 1 diabetes. Study-level results: Shorter TCRB CDR3s, moderately but significantly so, were found in Type 1 diabetes patients in all four CD4+ subsets.

Expressed TCRB transcripts were sequenced after all isolated RNA was converted to cDNA. The method was immunoSEQ multiplex PCR; TCRdb's version includes in-frame clones alone and lacks a portion of them. This table has around 97,000 clones, 25% to 30% appearing once. No cognate antigen is known for these TCRs. The source material was central memory CD4+ T cells from blood. Receptor source: a woman aged 18 to 35 with type 1 diabetes.

This rearrangement joins TRBV30 to TRBJ2-7; 16 bases agree with TRBD2. Germline V gene data show CDR1 as GTSNPN and CDR2 as SVGIG (reference sequence). The CDR3 is 14 amino acids. V lost 2 bases, J lost 12 bases, and 7 bases stayed unmatched. The CDR3 nucleotides are TGTGCCTGGAGTCCCGGGACTAGCGGGAGGGCAAGGTACTTC. Translating it yields CAWSPGTSGRARYF.

The rearrangement joins TRBV28 to TRBJ2-1; 11 bases map to TRBD1. Germline V lookup: CDR1 MDHEN, CDR2 SYDVKM. J was trimmed by 3 bases and V by 7 bases; bases with no gene match: 8. CDR3 length: 16 residues. The CDR3 nucleotides read TGTGCCAGCATCGGACAGGGGGCTATGTTCTACAATGAGCAGTTCTTC. Residues: CASIGQGAMFYNEQFF.

The chain recombines TRBV19 with TRBJ2-5, with a weak D call TRBD2 (7 bases). This CDR3 is 16 amino acids long. CDR1 is LNHDA, CDR2 SQIVND, per germline (reference sequence). The ends were cut back, 1 base at V and 4 bases at J, with 16 bases in the middle. This CDR3 is CASSIAGGGAGETQYF. CDR3 in DNA: TGTGCCAGTAGTATAGCAGGCGGGGGCGCCGGAGAGACCCAGTACTTC.

V usage is TRBV11-2 and J usage is TRBJ1-1; D is undetermined. Germline V gives CDR1 SGHAT, CDR2 FQNNGV. Trimming shortened V by 5 bases and J by 1 base, and 8 bases separated the two germline ends. This CDR3 is built from 13 residues. The CDR3 DNA reads TGTGCCAGCAGCCCCGGAGGGAACACTGAAGCTTTCTTT. Translation: CASSPGGNTEAFF.

This clone was counted only a few times. The chain joins TRBV30 to TRBJ1-2, with 9 positions matching TRBD1. Germline V gives CDR1 GTSNPN, CDR2 SVGIG (reference sequence). Trimming at V came to 5 bases and at J to 2 bases, leaving 15 bases not matched to a gene. This CDR3 has 17 amino acids. The CDR3 reads CAWGRDRVSAGNYGYTF. Here the CDR3 DNA reads TGTGCCTGGGGCCGGGACAGGGTATCGGCCGGCAACTATGGCTACACCTTC.

The rearrangement links TRBV5-4 to TRBJ2-5, with D possibly being TRBD1 (6 bases). Germline assignment: CDR1 SGHNT and CDR2 YYREEE (reference sequence). V was shortened by 2 bases and J by 2 bases, with 13 bases between the two germline ends. This CDR3 region has 15 residues. The CDR3 coding sequence is TGTGCCAGCAGCTTCAATCTGGGGACACAAGAGACCCAGTACTTC. Its translation is CASSFNLGTQETQYF. Drawing the rest from reference TRBV5-4 and TRBJ2-5, the complete variable domain is ETGVTQSPTHLIKTRGQQVTLRCSSQSGHNTVSWYQQALGQGPQFIFQYYREEENGRGNFPPRFSGLQFPNYSSELNVNALELDDSALYLCASSFNLGTQETQYFGPGTRLLVL.

This chain connects TRBV25-1 to TRBJ2-7, with D unresolved. Trimming took off 10 bases at V and 3 bases at J, with 13 bases between the two ends. The CDR3 length is 12 residues. The germline V gene has CDR1 MGHDK and CDR2 SYGVNS. In DNA form, the CDR3 reads TGTGCCACCCTTGGGTCTAGCTACGAGCAGTACGTC. This translates into CATLGSSYEQYV.